The 3 T cell receptor beta chains presented below share a single source sample, sequenced in a study of blood T cells in healthy people across ages. Then a second PCR, running about 6 to 12 cycles, was carried out with a sample-barcoded 5' primer and a J-beta primer mix. TCRdb re-called the 5' RACE reads through MiXCR, storing one row per CDR3 protein. The repertoire includes around 580,000 distinct CDR3 sequences, around 48% of them detected once, and just under 25% sits in the top ten. Sequencing used blood. Every receptor here comes from a man older than 75 in good health.

The rearrangement uses TRBV7-9 and TRBJ2-3; D remains unclear. V dropped 1 base and J dropped 6 bases, with 11 bases sitting between them. The germline CDR1 and CDR2 sequences are SEHNR and FQNEAQ (reference sequence). This CDR3 is built from 14 residues. CDR3 DNA sequence: TGTGCCAGCAGCTTAGATACCGCAGAGGATACGCAGTATTTT. It encodes CASSLDTAEDTQYF.

This rearrangement joins TRBV20-1 to TRBJ2-1; 12 positions match TRBD2. V was clipped by 6 bases and J by 7 bases; unmatched bases: 19. The length of the CDR3 is 18 residues. CDR1 and CDR2 from the germline V gene are DFQATT and SNEGSKA (reference sequence). This CDR3 is CSATRGTLAGGPGNEQFF. In DNA, the CDR3 is TGCAGTGCCACTCGGGGGACGCTAGCGGGAGGGCCTGGGAATGAGCAGTTCTTC.

This clonotype was counted only a few times. The J gene is TRBJ2-3, the V gene TRBV29-1, with D hard to call. V lost 5 bases and J lost 0, with 3 bases in between. This CDR3 region has 11 residues. Germline-derived CDR1 and CDR2 are SQVTM and ANQGSEA. CDR3: CSVQSTDTQYF. The CDR3 DNA sequence: TGCAGCGTTCAAAGCACAGATACGCAGTATTTT.